The T cell receptor (beta chain) under discussion was sequenced for a study of OX40 agonist ivuxolimab in advanced cancers. About the research overall: Ivuxolimab, an agonistic anti-OX40 (CD134) antibody, was given to patients.

Systemic immunosuppression or autoimmune disease history was grounds to exclude patients. Clones were read by immunoSEQ multiplex PCR, and TCRdb kept only the in-frame ones, dropping some. The repertoire holds roughly 100,000 clones, 70% to 85% seen once, with 4.5% to 6% in the top ten. Germline V gives CDR1 LGHNT, CDR2 FRNRAP. The CDR3 runs 12 residues. V dropped 5 bases and J dropped 3 bases, with 7 bases sitting between them. On this clone: The antigen remains unidentified.

Study-wide results and caveats: In CD8+ T cells, expanded clones were on average more numerous than in CD4+. Both blood CD4+ and CD8+ T cells showed clonal growth by week 6 at 0.1 to 3.0 mg/kg.

This sequence joins TRBV12-5 and TRBJ1-1, with D unresolved. The sequence derives from an adult with an advanced solid tumor such as melanoma, head and neck, liver or kidney cancer. This sample comprised CD4+ or CD8+ T cells sorted from blood, obtained in a trial of the OX40 agonist ivuxolimab. The chain's CDR3 is CASGRGHTEAFF. The CDR3, as DNA: TGTGCTAGTGGTAGAGGGCACACTGAAGCTTTCTTT.